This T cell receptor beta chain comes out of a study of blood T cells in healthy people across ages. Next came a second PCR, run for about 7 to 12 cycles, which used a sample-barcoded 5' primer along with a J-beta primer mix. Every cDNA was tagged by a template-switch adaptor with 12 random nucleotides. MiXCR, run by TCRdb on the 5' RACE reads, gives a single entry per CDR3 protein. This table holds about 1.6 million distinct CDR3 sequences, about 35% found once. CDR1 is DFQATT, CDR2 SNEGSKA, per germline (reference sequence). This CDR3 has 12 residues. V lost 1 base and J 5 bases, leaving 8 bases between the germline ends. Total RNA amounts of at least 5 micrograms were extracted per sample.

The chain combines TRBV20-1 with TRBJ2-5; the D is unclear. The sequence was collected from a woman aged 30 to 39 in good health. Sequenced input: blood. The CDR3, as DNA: TGCAGTGCTAGAGCCGATTGGGAGACCCAGTACTTC. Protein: CSARADWETQYF.